This is a list of T cell receptor beta chains from one sample in a study of cytomegalovirus exposure and HLA in healthy donors. Using immunoSEQ multiplex PCR, the repertoire was profiled, and TCRdb retains in-frame clones only, with some absent. The table lists approximately 73,000 clones, 85% to 95% of them singletons, with approximately 3.4% in the top ten. The sequencing input was PBMCs. The receptors come from a man aged 18 to 30 in good health and CMV-seronegative. Each CDR3 is given with its conserved first and last residue. The D gene is left open where the match is weak. Where a row states a size, it is once, few, many or the class of an expanded clone; other rows omit it.

j_gene	d_gene	abundance	v_gene	CDR3aa	CDR3nt
TRBJ1-1	TRBD1	-	TRBV5-6	CASSLGQGIGAFF	TGTGCCAGCAGCTTGGGACAGGGCATTGGGGCTTTCTTT
TRBJ2-7	-	-	TRBV27	CASSFTGAEQYF	TGTGCCAGCAGTTTCACTGGAGCGGAGCAGTACTTC
TRBJ2-1	TRBD1	-	TRBV19	CASSIDGTGGYYNEQFF	TGTGCCAGTAGTATAGATGGGACAGGGGGCTACTACAATGAGCAGTTCTTC
TRBJ2-7	-	-	TRBV28	CASSRVPGSSYEQYF	TGTGCCAGCAGTCGGGTGCCGGGGAGCTCCTACGAGCAGTACTTC
TRBJ1-2	TRBD1	-	TRBV6-6	CASSYDRGPLGYTF	TGTGCCAGCAGTTACGACAGGGGGCCTTTAGGCTACACCTTC
TRBJ1-1	-	-	TRBV6-6	CASSNMDSEAFF	TGTGCCAGCAGCAACATGGACAGCGAAGCTTTCTTT
TRBJ2-2	-	-	TRBV5-4	CASSLKGLGTGELFF	TGTGCCAGCAGCTTGAAGGGGCTGGGGACCGGGGAGCTGTTTTTT
TRBJ2-2	-	-	TRBV28	CASRPARWTNTGELFF	TGTGCCAGCAGGCCTGCGAGGTGGACTAACACCGGGGAGCTGTTTTTT
TRBJ2-2	TRBD2	-	TRBV7-7	CASSLLPGGATGELFF	TGTGCCAGCAGCTTACTTCCCGGGGGGGCCACCGGGGAGCTGTTTTTT
TRBJ2-2	-	-	TRBV7-8	CASGPRLGELFF	TGTGCCAGCGGCCCTCGACTCGGGGAGCTGTTTTTT
TRBJ1-2	-	-	TRBV6-6	CASSLSLYGYTF	TGTGCCAGCAGTTTGTCCCTTTATGGCTACACCTTC
TRBJ2-5	TRBD2	-	TRBV30	CAWRGPGGAGQETQYF	TGTGCCTGGAGGGGCCCTGGGGGAGCGGGGCAAGAGACCCAGTACTTC
TRBJ2-1	TRBD1	-	TRBV9	CASSAYRGQYNEQFF	TGTGCCAGCAGCGCCTACAGGGGGCAATACAATGAGCAGTTCTTC
TRBJ2-1	TRBD2	-	TRBV7-2	CASSLSGGTYNEQFF	TGTGCCAGCAGCTTATCGGGGGGGACCTACAATGAGCAGTTCTTC
TRBJ2-1	TRBD2	once	TRBV4-1	CASSQGESSGKSSYNEQFF	TGCGCCAGCAGCCAAGGTGAGTCTAGCGGGAAGAGCTCCTACAATGAGCAGTTCTTC
TRBJ1-2	-	-	TRBV27	CASRDTNYGYTF	TGTGCCAGCAGAGACACGAACTATGGCTACACCTTC
TRBJ2-7	-	-	TRBV28	CASTTSRRTNSYEQYF	TGTGCCAGCACCACTTCCCGGAGAACCAACTCCTACGAGCAGTACTTC
TRBJ2-3	TRBD2	-	TRBV11-2	CASSLLGGGLTTDTQYF	TGTGCCAGCAGCTTATTGGGGGGGGGACTTACCACAGATACGCAGTATTTT
TRBJ1-1	-	-	TRBV19	CASRTAMNTEAFF	TGTGCCAGTAGAACTGCGATGAACACTGAAGCTTTCTTT
TRBJ1-1	TRBD1	-	TRBV5-4	CASSSGGGGLNTEAFF	TGTGCCAGCAGCTCCGGAGGAGGGGGCCTAAACACTGAAGCTTTCTTT
TRBJ1-1	-	-	TRBV15	CATSTRGASFEAFF	TGTGCCACCAGCACCCGCGGGGCCAGCTTTGAAGCTTTCTTT
TRBJ1-1	-	once	TRBV9	CASSVGLAAVGNTEAFF	TGTGCCAGCAGCGTAGGGCTTGCCGCGGTAGGGAACACTGAAGCTTTCTTT
TRBJ1-2	TRBD1	-	TRBV6-5	CASSSRDRGYGYTF	TGTGCCAGCAGTTCCCGGGACAGGGGTTATGGCTACACCTTC
TRBJ2-1	TRBD2	-	TRBV9	CASSVGLAGAVQYNEQFF	TGTGCCAGCAGCGTAGGACTAGCGGGGGCCGTACAGTACAATGAGCAGTTCTTC
TRBJ2-7	-	-	TRBV5-8	CASSSREDEQYF	TGTGCCAGCAGCTCCAGGGAGGACGAGCAGTACTTC
TRBJ2-1	-	-	TRBV28	CASRSYSYNEQFF	TGTGCCAGCAGGTCTTACTCCTACAATGAGCAGTTCTTC
TRBJ1-1	-	-	TRBV25-1	CASSFSNTEAFF	TGTGCCAGCAGCTTTAGTAACACTGAAGCTTTCTTT
TRBJ1-1	TRBD1	-	TRBV2	CASSPMEGAYPEAFF	TGTGCCAGCAGTCCCATGGAGGGGGCTTATCCTGAAGCTTTCTTT
TRBJ1-2	TRBD1	-	TRBV5-1	CASSSRDRGSGYTF	TGCGCCAGCAGCTCTCGGGACAGGGGCTCTGGCTACACCTTC
TRBJ2-1	TRBD2	-	TRBV29-1	CSVPPPASGGSSFYNEQFF	TGCAGCGTACCCCCACCGGCTAGCGGGGGGTCCAGTTTTTACAATGAGCAGTTCTTC
TRBJ1-1	TRBD1	-	TRBV30	CAWSLGQGIFTEAFF	TGTGCCTGGAGTTTGGGACAGGGAATTTTCACTGAAGCTTTCTTT
TRBJ2-5	TRBD2	-	TRBV29-1	CSVERTSGGPGETQYF	TGCAGCGTTGAACGGACTAGCGGGGGGCCCGGAGAGACCCAGTACTTC
TRBJ1-5	TRBD1	-	TRBV7-9	CASSRSSGTGDQPQHF	TGTGCCAGCAGCCGAAGCTCCGGGACAGGGGATCAGCCCCAGCATTTT
TRBJ2-2	TRBD1	-	TRBV29-1	CSADRGNTGELFF	TGCAGCGCGGACAGGGGAAACACCGGGGAGCTGTTTTTT
TRBJ2-5	-	-	TRBV14	CASSQVGTGIGETQYF	TGTGCCAGCAGCCAAGTAGGCACAGGAATTGGAGAGACCCAGTACTTC
TRBJ1-4	-	-	TRBV7-8	CASSLEAGINEKLFF	TGTGCCAGCAGCTTAGAGGCAGGGATTAATGAAAAACTGTTTTTT
TRBJ2-7	TRBD2	-	TRBV5-4	CASSPSLADEQYF	TGTGCCAGCAGCCCAAGTCTAGCGGACGAGCAGTACTTC
TRBJ2-7	-	-	TRBV7-2	CASSSVGGNEQYF	TGTGCCAGCAGCTCAGTGGGGGGAAACGAGCAGTACTTC
TRBJ2-7	TRBD1	once	TRBV4-3	CASSQGGQGYEQYF	TGCGCCAGCAGCCAAGGCGGACAGGGCTACGAGCAGTACTTC
TRBJ2-4	TRBD1	-	TRBV19	CASTQGQKNIQYF	TGTGCCAGTACCCAGGGACAGAAAAACATTCAGTACTTC
TRBJ2-3	-	-	TRBV4-2	CASSHQYRVEGTDTQYF	TGTGCCAGCAGCCACCAATACAGGGTAGAGGGCACAGATACGCAGTATTTT
TRBJ1-5	-	-	TRBV18	CASSPSGPLSNQPQHF	TGTGCCAGCTCACCTAGCGGACCCCTTAGCAATCAGCCCCAGCATTTT
TRBJ2-2	-	-	TRBV14	CASSDGLFNAGELFF	TGTGCCAGCAGCGATGGGCTCTTCAACGCCGGGGAGCTGTTTTTT
TRBJ1-1	TRBD1	-	TRBV5-1	CASRSGTASTEAFF	TGCGCCAGCAGATCCGGGACAGCGAGCACTGAAGCTTTCTTT
TRBJ2-1	-	-	TRBV7-2	CASSLLRTSNEQFF	TGTGCCAGCAGCTTACTTAGGACAAGCAATGAGCAGTTCTTC
TRBJ1-1	-	-	TRBV2	CASSVWGPIDNTEAFF	TGTGCCAGCAGTGTATGGGGCCCGATCGACAACACTGAAGCTTTCTTT
TRBJ2-7	TRBD1	once	TRBV7-2	CASSMGQGAIFYEQYF	TGTGCCAGCAGTATGGGACAGGGGGCGATCTTCTACGAGCAGTACTTC
TRBJ1-1	TRBD1	-	TRBV29-1	CSAYRGWNTEAFF	TGCAGCGCTTACAGGGGGTGGAACACTGAAGCTTTCTTT
TRBJ1-4	TRBD1	-	TRBV27	CASSLQGATNEKLFF	TGTGCCAGCAGTTTACAGGGGGCAACTAATGAAAAACTGTTTTTT
TRBJ2-3	TRBD2	-	TRBV30	CAWGPSSGGTDTQYF	TGTGCCTGGGGGCCCTCTAGCGGGGGGACAGATACGCAGTATTTT
TRBJ1-4	-	-	TRBV9	CASSDRDIHEKLFF	TGTGCCAGCAGCGACCGGGACATACATGAAAAACTGTTTTTT
TRBJ1-4	TRBD1	-	TRBV27	CASRTGLGEKLFF	TGTGCCAGCAGGACAGGGTTGGGCGAAAAACTGTTTTTT
TRBJ2-1	TRBD2	-	TRBV5-4	CASSIEGGRTYNEQFF	TGTGCCAGCAGCATCGAGGGAGGGAGGACCTACAATGAGCAGTTCTTC
TRBJ2-3	TRBD1	-	TRBV10-1	CASSSDRALTDTQYF	TGCGCCAGCAGCTCGGACAGGGCGCTGACAGATACGCAGTATTTT